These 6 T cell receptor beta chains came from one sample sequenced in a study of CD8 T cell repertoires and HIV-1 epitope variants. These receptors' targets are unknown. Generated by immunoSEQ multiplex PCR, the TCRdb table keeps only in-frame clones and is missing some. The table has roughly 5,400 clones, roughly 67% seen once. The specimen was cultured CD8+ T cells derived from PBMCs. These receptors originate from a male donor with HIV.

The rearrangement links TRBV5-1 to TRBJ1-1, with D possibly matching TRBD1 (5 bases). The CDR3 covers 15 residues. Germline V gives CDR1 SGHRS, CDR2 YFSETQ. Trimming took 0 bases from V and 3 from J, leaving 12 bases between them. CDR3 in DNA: TGCGCCAGCAGCTTGGATAGGGGATGGGACACTGAAGCTTTCTTT. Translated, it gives CASSLDRGWDTEAFF.

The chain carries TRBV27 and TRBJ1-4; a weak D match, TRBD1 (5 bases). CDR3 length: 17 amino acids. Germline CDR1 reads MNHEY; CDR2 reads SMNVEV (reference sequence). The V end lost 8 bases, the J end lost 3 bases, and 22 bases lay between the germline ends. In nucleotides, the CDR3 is TGTGCCAGCGCCTTTAGAGGGTTGGGACGGGCTAATGAAAAACTGTTTTTT. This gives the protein CASAFRGLGRANEKLFF.

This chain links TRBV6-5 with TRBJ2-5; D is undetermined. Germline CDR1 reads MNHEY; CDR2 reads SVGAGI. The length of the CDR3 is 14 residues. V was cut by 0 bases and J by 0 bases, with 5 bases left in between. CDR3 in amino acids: CASSYSGDQETQYF. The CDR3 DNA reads TGTGCCAGCAGTTACTCGGGCGACCAAGAGACCCAGTACTTC.

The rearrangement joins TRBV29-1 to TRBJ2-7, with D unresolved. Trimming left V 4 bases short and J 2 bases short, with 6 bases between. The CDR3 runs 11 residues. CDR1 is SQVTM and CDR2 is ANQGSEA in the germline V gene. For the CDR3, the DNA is TGCAGCGTTGGGTGGACCTACGAGCAGTACTTC. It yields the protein CSVGWTYEQYF.

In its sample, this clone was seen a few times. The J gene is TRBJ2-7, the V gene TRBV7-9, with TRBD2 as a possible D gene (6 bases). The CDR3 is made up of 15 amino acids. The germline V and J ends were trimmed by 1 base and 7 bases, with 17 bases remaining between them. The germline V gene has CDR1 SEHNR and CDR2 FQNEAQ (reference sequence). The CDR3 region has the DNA TGTGCCAGCAGCTTAGATGGCGGGAAAATGCAAGAGCAGTACTTC. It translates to CASSLDGGKMQEQYF.

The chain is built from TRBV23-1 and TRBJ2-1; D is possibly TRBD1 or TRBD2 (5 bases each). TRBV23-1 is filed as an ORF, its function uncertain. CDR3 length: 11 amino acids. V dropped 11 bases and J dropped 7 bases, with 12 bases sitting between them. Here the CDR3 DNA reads TGCGCCTCCGGGACCCAGAATGAGCAGTTCTTC. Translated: CASGTQNEQFF.